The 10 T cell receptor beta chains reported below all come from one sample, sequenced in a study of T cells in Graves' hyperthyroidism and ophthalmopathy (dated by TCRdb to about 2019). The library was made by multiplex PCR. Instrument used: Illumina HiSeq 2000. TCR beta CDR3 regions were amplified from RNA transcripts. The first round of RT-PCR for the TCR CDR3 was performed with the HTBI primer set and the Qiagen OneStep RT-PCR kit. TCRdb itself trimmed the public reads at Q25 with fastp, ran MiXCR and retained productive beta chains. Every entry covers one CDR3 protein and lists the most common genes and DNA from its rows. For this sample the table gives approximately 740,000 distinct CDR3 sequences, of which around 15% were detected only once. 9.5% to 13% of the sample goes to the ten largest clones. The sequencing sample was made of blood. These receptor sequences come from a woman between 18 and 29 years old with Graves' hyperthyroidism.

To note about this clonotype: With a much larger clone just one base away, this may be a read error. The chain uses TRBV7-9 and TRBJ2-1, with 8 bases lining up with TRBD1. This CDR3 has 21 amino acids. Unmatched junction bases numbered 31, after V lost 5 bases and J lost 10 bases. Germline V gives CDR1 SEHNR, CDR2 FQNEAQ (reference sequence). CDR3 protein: CASSAYGQGLSGSGIAYEQFF. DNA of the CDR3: TGTGCCAGCAGCGCCTACGGACAGGGTTTGAGCGGTTCGGGGATTGCCTACGAGCAGTTCTTC.

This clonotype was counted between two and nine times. The CDR3 reads CASSPITRGVNYGYTF. The CDR3 DNA reads TGTGCCAGCAGTCCAATCACTCGGGGAGTTAACTATGGCTACACCTTC. The chain employs TRBV6-1 and TRBJ1-2; no clear D gene. The CDR3 loop spans 16 amino acids. Germline CDR1 reads MNHNS; CDR2 reads SASEGT. V was shortened by 5 bases and J by 1 base, with 17 bases between the two germline ends.

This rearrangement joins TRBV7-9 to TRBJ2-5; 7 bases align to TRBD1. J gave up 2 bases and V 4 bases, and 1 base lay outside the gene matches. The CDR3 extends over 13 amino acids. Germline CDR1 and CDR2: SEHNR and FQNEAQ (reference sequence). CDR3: CASSSRGQETQYF. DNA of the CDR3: TGTGCCAGCAGCTCCAGGGGGCAAGAGACCCAGTACTTC.

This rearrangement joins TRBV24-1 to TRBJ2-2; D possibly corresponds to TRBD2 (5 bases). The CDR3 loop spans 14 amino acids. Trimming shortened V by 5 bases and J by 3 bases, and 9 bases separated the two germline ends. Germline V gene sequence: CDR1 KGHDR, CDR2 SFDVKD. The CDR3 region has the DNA TGTGCCACCAGTGGAGGGCGCCACACCGGGGAGCTGTTTTTT. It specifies CATSGGRHTGELFF.

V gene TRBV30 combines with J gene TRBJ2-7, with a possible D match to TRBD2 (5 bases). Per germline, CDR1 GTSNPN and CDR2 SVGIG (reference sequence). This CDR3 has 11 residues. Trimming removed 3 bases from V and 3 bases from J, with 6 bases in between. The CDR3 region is CAWRRVYEQYF. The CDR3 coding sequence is TGTGCCTGGAGGAGGGTCTACGAGCAGTACTTC.

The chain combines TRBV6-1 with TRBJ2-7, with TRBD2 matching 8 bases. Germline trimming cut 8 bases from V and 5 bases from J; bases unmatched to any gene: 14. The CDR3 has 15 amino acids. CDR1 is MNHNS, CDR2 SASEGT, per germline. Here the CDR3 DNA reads TGTGCCAGCGAACCGAAATCTAGCGGGCACCACGAGCAGTACTTC. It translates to CASEPKSSGHHEQYF.

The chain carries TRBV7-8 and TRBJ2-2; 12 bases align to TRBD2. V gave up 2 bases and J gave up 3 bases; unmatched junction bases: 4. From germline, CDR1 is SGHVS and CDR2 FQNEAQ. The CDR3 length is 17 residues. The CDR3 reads CASSLPTSGRYTGELFF. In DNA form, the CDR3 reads TGTGCCAGCAGCTTACCGACTAGCGGGAGATACACCGGGGAGCTGTTTTTT.

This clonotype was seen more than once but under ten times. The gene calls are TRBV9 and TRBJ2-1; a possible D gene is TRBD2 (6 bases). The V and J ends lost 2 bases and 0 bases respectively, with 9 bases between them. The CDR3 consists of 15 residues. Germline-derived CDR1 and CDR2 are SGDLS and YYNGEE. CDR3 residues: CASSVKRASYNEQFF. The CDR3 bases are TGTGCCAGCAGCGTTAAGCGGGCCTCCTACAATGAGCAGTTCTTC. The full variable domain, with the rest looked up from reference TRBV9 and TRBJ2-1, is DSGVTQTPKHLITATGQRVTLRCSPRSGDLSVYWYQQSLDQGLQFLIQYYNGEERAKGNILERFSAQQFPDLHSELNLSSLELGDSALYFCASSVKRASYNEQFFGPGTRLTVL.

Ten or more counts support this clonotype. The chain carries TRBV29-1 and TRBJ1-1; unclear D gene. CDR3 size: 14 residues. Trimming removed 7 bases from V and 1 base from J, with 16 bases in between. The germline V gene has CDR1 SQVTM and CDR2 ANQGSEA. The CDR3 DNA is TGCAGCGCCCAATTCTCGTCAGGGAACACTGAAGCTTTCTTT. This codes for CSAQFSSGNTEAFF.

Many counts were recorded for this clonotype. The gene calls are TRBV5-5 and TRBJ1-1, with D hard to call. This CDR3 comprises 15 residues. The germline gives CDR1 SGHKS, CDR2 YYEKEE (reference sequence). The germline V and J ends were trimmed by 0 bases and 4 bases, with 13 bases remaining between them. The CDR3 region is CASSLAPAAGTEAFF. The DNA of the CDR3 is TGTGCCAGCAGCTTGGCCCCTGCGGCGGGCACTGAAGCTTTCTTT.